The 23 T cell receptor beta chains presented below share a single source sample, sequenced in a study of T cell responses to AZD1222 COVID-19 vaccine. Clones were read by immunoSEQ multiplex PCR, and TCRdb kept only the in-frame ones, dropping some. The sample yields 150,000 to 200,000 clones, about 87% seen once. The specimen comprised peripheral blood, sampled on day 0 of MenACWY control vaccination. The receptors derive from an adult in good health.

This clone was observed once. The rearrangement links TRBV5-4 to TRBJ2-7; D not resolved. V lost 3 bases and J 0 bases, leaving 13 bases between the germline ends. The CDR3 is 15 amino acids. From germline, CDR1 is SGHNT and CDR2 YYREEE (reference sequence). CDR3 sequence: CASSSEASSSYEQYF. The CDR3 region has the DNA TGTGCCAGCAGCTCAGAAGCTAGTAGCTCCTACGAGCAGTACTTC.

The chain links TRBV27 to TRBJ1-5, with unresolved D. The CDR3 has 15 amino acids. V lost 1 base and J lost 0, with 7 bases in between. CDR1 MNHEY and CDR2 SMNVEV come from the germline V gene (reference sequence). For the CDR3, the DNA is TGTGCCAGCAGTTTATATGGGAATAGCAATCAGCCCCAGCATTTT. As protein: CASSLYGNSNQPQHF.

The rearrangement links TRBV7-9 to TRBJ2-4; TRBD1 might be the D (6 bases). The germline CDR1 and CDR2 sequences are SEHNR and FQNEAQ (reference sequence). The CDR3 length is 15 residues. The V end lost 5 bases, the J end lost 0 bases, and 11 bases lay between the germline ends. Here the CDR3 DNA reads TGTGCCAGCAGCCCCTGGACAGAAGCCAAAAACATTCAGTACTTC. Translated, it gives CASSPWTEAKNIQYF.

The chain combines TRBV11-2 with TRBJ2-1, with 9 bases lining up with TRBD2. CDR1 and CDR2 from the germline V gene are SGHAT and FQNNGV. J gave up 2 bases and V 5 bases, and 4 bases lay outside the gene matches. CDR3 length equals 15 residues. The CDR3 reads CASSARGGAYNEQFF. The CDR3 DNA sequence: TGTGCCAGCAGCGCACGCGGGGGGGCCTACAATGAGCAGTTCTTC.

V is TRBV9 and J is TRBJ1-1, with 9 nucleotides matching TRBD1. The CDR3 extends over 15 amino acids. Trimming cost V 0 bases and J 4 bases; bases outside gene matches: 4. Germline V gene sequence: CDR1 SGDLS, CDR2 YYNGEE. The CDR3: CASSVGETGGTEAFF. In DNA, the CDR3 is TGTGCCAGCAGCGTAGGTGAGACAGGGGGCACTGAAGCTTTCTTT.

The genes are TRBV28 and TRBJ2-7; tentative D call: TRBD2 (6 bases). The CDR3 runs 12 residues. CDR1 MDHEN and CDR2 SYDVKM come from the germline V gene. Trimming took 6 bases from V and 6 from J, leaving 12 bases between them. For the CDR3, the DNA is TGTGCCAGCAGACATACTAGCTTCGAGCAGTACTTC. It translates to CASRHTSFEQYF.

The chain recombines TRBV4-3 with TRBJ1-1; TRBD1 aligns across 7 bases. The CDR3 runs 14 residues. Germline CDR1 LGHNA, CDR2 YSLEER. V lost 2 bases and J lost 5; bases outside the gene matches: 5. In DNA form, the CDR3 reads TGCGCCAGCAGCCAACAACAGGGGTTTACTGAAGCTTTCTTT. It yields the protein CASSQQQGFTEAFF.

The chain joins TRBV3-1 (or the pseudogene TRBV3-2) to TRBJ1-5; TRBD1 might be the D (6 bases). Trimming removed 4 bases at V and 6 bases at J, with 10 bases between. CDR1 is LGHDT, CDR2 YNNKEL, per germline (reference sequence). This CDR3 is 13 amino acids long. CDR3 bases: TGTGCCAGCAGCCGGACAGTAACTCAGCCCCAGCATTTT. Its translation: CASSRTVTQPQHF.

V is TRBV14 and J is TRBJ1-1; 10 bases align to TRBD1. Germline V gene sequence: CDR1 SGHDN, CDR2 FVKESK. CDR3 length: 14 amino acids. J was trimmed by 7 bases and V by 3 bases; bases with no gene match: 5. CDR3 in amino acids: CASSQTGGSGEAFF. The CDR3 region has the DNA TGTGCCAGCAGCCAGACAGGGGGCTCAGGTGAAGCTTTCTTT.

This sequence joins TRBV7-2 and TRBJ1-6, with no clear D. Trimming took off 1 base at V and 14 bases at J, with 9 bases between the two ends. The germline gives CDR1 SGHTA, CDR2 FQGNSA. This CDR3 has 12 amino acids. CDR3 in amino acids: CASSLGEMALHF. In DNA form, the CDR3 reads TGTGCCAGCAGCTTAGGGGAGATGGCCCTCCACTTT.

The rearrangement links TRBV5-4 to TRBJ2-1, with TRBD1 matching 10 bases. The junction had 3 bases not matched to a gene; V was cut back by 1 base and J by 8 bases. Germline CDR1 reads SGHNT; CDR2 reads YYREEE (reference sequence). This CDR3 comprises 14 residues. In DNA, the CDR3 is TGTGCCAGCAGCTTGAGACAGGGGGCCGATGAGCAGTTCTTC. Encoded protein: CASSLRQGADEQFF. Drawing the rest from reference TRBV5-4 and TRBJ2-1, the complete variable domain is ETGVTQSPTHLIKTRGQQVTLRCSSQSGHNTVSWYQQALGQGPQFIFQYYREEENGRGNFPPRFSGLQFPNYSSELNVNALELDDSALYLCASSLRQGADEQFFGPGTRLTVL.

The sample holds one count of this clone. The V gene is TRBV7-2, the J gene TRBJ2-7; 7 positions agree with TRBD2. Germline CDR1 SGHTA, CDR2 FQGNSA. This CDR3 has 13 amino acids. The V and J ends lost 3 bases and 4 bases, in that order; junction bases with no gene match: 3. The CDR3 loop reads CASSLGGRYEQYF. In DNA, the CDR3 is TGTGCCAGCAGCTTGGGAGGGAGGTACGAGCAGTACTTC.

The V and J genes are TRBV5-4 and TRBJ2-5; 14 bases are a match to TRBD2. CDR3 length equals 16 residues. With 4 bases clipped from V and 5 bases from J, the junction kept 7 bases outside the gene matches. Per germline, CDR1 SGHNT and CDR2 YYREEE (reference sequence). The CDR3 coding sequence is TGTGCCAGCAGCCTCAGACTAGCGGGAGGGCTGGAGACCCAGTACTTC. Translating gives CASSLRLAGGLETQYF.

The rearrangement uses TRBV5-8 and TRBJ2-5; 7 positions match TRBD2. The CDR3 totals 14 residues. The germline V gene encodes CDR1 SGHTS and CDR2 YDEGEE. The V segment lost 2 bases and the J segment 2 bases; nucleotides outside the gene matches: 3. CDR3 nucleotides: TGTGCCAGCAGCTTCCCTAGCGGACAAGAGACCCAGTACTTC. Protein product: CASSFPSGQETQYF.

CDR3 coding DNA: TGTGCCAGCAGCTTAATTGACGGCCTAACCACAGATACGCAGTATTTT. Translated: CASSLIDGLTTDTQYF. This chain joins TRBV7-3 and TRBJ2-3; no clear D. CDR3 size: 16 residues. Germline assignment: CDR1 SGHTA and CDR2 FQGTGA. The V end lost 1 base, the J end lost 2 bases, and 13 bases lay between the germline ends.

The V gene is TRBV7-3, the J gene TRBJ1-1; no reliable D call. The V gene's germline CDR1 is SGHTA and CDR2 FQGTGA. V gave up 4 bases and J gave up 0 bases, with 3 bases separating them. The CDR3 is 12 amino acids. The CDR3 DNA follows: TGTGCCAGCAGCTCAGTGAACACTGAAGCTTTCTTT. It encodes CASSSVNTEAFF.

Only a few counts were recorded for this clone. The rearrangement joins TRBV7-3 to TRBJ2-2, with D unresolved. V was trimmed by 4 bases and J by 4 bases, leaving 4 bases between them. The CDR3 has 12 residues. The V gene's germline CDR1 is SGHTA and CDR2 FQGTGA. The CDR3 sequence is CASSSLTGELFF. For the CDR3, the DNA is TGTGCCAGCAGCTCCCTCACCGGGGAGCTGTTTTTT.

This rearrangement joins TRBV18 to TRBJ1-6, with 8 bases matching TRBD1. CDR1 is KGHSH, CDR2 LQKENI, per germline. The CDR3 loop spans 15 amino acids. V lost 3 bases, J lost 10 bases, and 8 bases stayed unmatched. CDR3 DNA: TGTGCCAGCTCACCGCTGGACAGGGAAGGATCACCCCTCCACTTT. Translation: CASSPLDREGSPLHF.

The rearrangement links TRBV5-6 to TRBJ2-7; 11 bases line up with TRBD1. Germline values: CDR1 SGHDT, CDR2 YYEEEE. CDR3 length equals 14 residues. V lost 4 bases, J lost 7 bases, and 7 bases stayed unmatched. The CDR3: CASSPGTGGREQYF. Written as DNA, the CDR3 is TGTGCCAGCAGCCCCGGGACAGGGGGAAGGGAGCAGTACTTC. Full variable domain (outside the CDR3, taken from reference TRBV5-6 and TRBJ2-7): DAGVTQSPTHLIKTRGQQVTLRCSPKSGHDTVSWYQQALGQGPQFIFQYYEEEERQRGNFPDRFSGHQFPNYSSELNVNALLLGDSALYLCASSPGTGGREQYFGPGTRLTVT.

The J gene is TRBJ2-3, the V gene TRBV28; 11 positions match TRBD2. The CDR3 runs to 17 residues. Trimming took 4 bases from V and 0 from J; bases not matched to a gene: 6. Germline CDR1 reads MDHEN; CDR2 reads SYDVKM. The CDR3 sequence is CASSSRLAGSSTDTQYF. In DNA, the CDR3 is TGTGCCAGCAGTTCAAGACTAGCGGGGTCTAGCACAGATACGCAGTATTTT.

The J gene is TRBJ2-7, the V gene TRBV4-2; a possible D gene is TRBD2 (5 bases). V gave up 2 bases and J gave up 7 bases, with 12 bases separating them. From germline, CDR1 is LGHNA and CDR2 YNFKEQ. This CDR3 is 13 amino acids long. Here the CDR3 reads CASSQRSSGEQYF. The CDR3 DNA sequence: TGTGCCAGCAGCCAAAGATCCAGCGGAGAGCAGTACTTC.

The chain uses TRBV5-5 and TRBJ2-3; 7 bases agree with TRBD2. Trimming cost V 2 bases and J 2 bases; bases outside gene matches: 5. There are 15 residues in the CDR3. Germline CDR1 is SGHKS and CDR2 is YYEKEE (reference sequence). The CDR3 bases are TGTGCCAGCAGCTTCCGGGACTATCACACAGATACGCAGTATTTT. It yields the protein CASSFRDYHTDTQYF.

There are a few counts of this clone. V is TRBV11-1 and J is TRBJ1-2; D not certain. The CDR3 loop spans 13 amino acids. Trimming removed 4 bases at V and 4 bases at J, with 10 bases between. Germline CDR1 and CDR2: SGHAT and FQDESV (reference sequence). The CDR3 loop is CASSSNFGYGYTF. As DNA, the CDR3 is TGTGCCAGCAGCTCCAACTTTGGCTATGGCTACACCTTC.